This TCR beta chain was retrieved from a study of cytomegalovirus exposure and HLA in healthy donors. A remark on this clone: Germline and junction disagree at one end, which may indicate a read error.

Primers included in the PCR were 60 Vbeta and 13 Jbeta primers. Profiling relied on immunoSEQ multiplex PCR, and the TCRdb table lists in-frame clones only, not all of them. The sample includes under 200,000 clones, around 83% of them seen just once. This CDR3 contains 14 residues. Germline CDR1 is SGHRS and CDR2 is YFSETQ. This sequence was found in a male donor in good health and CMV-seropositive. The sequencing input was PBMCs. The chain is built from TRBV5-1 and TRBJ2-5, with TRBD2 identical over 8 bases. CDR3 protein: CASSGGGIQETQHF. As DNA, the CDR3 is TGCGCCAGCAGCGGCGGGGGGATACAAGAGACCCAGCACTTC.